This T cell receptor (beta chain) was identified during a study of early T cells in non-severe SARS-CoV-2 infection. Study at large: Chains stayed unpaired after sequencing of bulk RNA from unsorted whole blood. Points from the study as a whole: Comparison of clonotypes with VDJdb favored anti-spike CD8 responses while missing private and CD4 specificities.

The TCR library protocol was used to attach unique molecular identifiers. These identifiers were attached to individual cDNA molecules. TCRdb called the 5' RACE reads again in MiXCR, with one record for every CDR3 protein. The table lists around 61,000 distinct CDR3 sequences, more than 10% of them singletons, with roughly 1.7% in the top ten. Points on this clonotype: Its antigen is not identified.

CDR3 size: 21 residues. V was pared by 3 bases and J by 5 bases, with 28 bases of the junction left unmatched. Germline CDR1 is SGHKS and CDR2 is YYEKEE (reference sequence). The chain uses TRBV5-5 and TRBJ2-7; TRBD1 agrees at 8 bases. This receptor was taken from an adult who was a healthcare worker with PCR-confirmed SARS-CoV-2 infection or an uninfected control (not recorded which). The sequenced sample was whole blood. The CDR3 DNA reads TGTGCCAGCAGCTCCCAATTAGCCATGACAGAAGTAATGACAGGGGCCCACGAGCAGTACTTC. Protein: CASSSQLAMTEVMTGAHEQYF.